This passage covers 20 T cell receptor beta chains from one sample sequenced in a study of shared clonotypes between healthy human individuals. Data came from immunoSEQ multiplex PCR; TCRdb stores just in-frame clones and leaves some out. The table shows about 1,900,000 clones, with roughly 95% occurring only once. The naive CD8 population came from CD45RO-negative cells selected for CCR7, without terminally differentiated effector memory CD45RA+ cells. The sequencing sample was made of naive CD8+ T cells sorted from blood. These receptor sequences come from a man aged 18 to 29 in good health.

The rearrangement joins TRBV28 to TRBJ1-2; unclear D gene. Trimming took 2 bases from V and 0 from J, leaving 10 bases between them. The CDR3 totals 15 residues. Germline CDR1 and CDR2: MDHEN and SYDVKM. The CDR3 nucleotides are TGTGCCAGCAGTTTAGTCGTGGGGACTAACTATGGCTACACCTTC. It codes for CASSLVVGTNYGYTF.

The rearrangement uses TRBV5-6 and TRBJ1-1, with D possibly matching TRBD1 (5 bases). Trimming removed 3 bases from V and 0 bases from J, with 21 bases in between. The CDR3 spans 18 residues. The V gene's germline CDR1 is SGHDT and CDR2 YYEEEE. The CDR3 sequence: CASSWGEGQVEVNTEAFF. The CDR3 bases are TGTGCCAGCAGCTGGGGGGAGGGCCAGGTCGAAGTGAACACTGAAGCTTTCTTT.

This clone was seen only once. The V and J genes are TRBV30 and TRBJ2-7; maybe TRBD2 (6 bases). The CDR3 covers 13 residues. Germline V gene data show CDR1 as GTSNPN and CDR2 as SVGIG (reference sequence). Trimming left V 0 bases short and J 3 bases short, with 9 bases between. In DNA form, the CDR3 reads TGTGCCTGGAGTGTGCTGGAGGGCTACGAGCAGTACTTC. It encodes CAWSVLEGYEQYF.

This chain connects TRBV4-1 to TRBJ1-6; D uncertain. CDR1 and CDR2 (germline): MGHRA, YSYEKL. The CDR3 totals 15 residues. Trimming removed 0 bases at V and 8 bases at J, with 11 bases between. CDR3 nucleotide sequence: TGCGCCAGCAGCCAAGATCGGAGGGCAGATTCACCCCTCCACTTT. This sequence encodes CASSQDRRADSPLHF.

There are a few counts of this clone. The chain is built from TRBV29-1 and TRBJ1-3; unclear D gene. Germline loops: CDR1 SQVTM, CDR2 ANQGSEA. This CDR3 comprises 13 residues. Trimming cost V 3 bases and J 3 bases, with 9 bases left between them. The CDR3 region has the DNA TGCAGCGTTGAGACGGATATTGGAAACACCATATATTTT. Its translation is CSVETDIGNTIYF.

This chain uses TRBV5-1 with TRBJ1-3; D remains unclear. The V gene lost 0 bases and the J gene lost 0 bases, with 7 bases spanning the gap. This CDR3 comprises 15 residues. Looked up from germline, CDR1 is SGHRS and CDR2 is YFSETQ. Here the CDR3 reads CASSLVADSGNTIYF. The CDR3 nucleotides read TGCGCCAGCAGCTTGGTAGCAGACTCTGGAAACACCATATATTTT.

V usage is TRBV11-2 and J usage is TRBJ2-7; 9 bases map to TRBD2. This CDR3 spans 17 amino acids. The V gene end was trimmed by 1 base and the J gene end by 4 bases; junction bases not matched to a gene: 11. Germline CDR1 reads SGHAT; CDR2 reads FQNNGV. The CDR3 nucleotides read TGTGCCAGCAGCTTAGGCCGGCTAGCGGGACTTAGATACGAGCAGTACTTC. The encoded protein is CASSLGRLAGLRYEQYF.

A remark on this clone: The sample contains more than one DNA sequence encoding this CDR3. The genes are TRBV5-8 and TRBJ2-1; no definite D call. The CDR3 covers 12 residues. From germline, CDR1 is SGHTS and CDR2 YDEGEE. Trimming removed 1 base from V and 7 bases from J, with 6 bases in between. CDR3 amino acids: CASSLPGNEQFF. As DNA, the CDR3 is TGTGCCAGCAGCTTGCCCGGGAATGAGCAGTTCTTC. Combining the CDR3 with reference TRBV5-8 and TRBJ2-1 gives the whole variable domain EAGVTQSPTHLIKTRGQQATLRCSPISGHTSVYWYQQALGLGLQFLLWYDEGEERNRGNFPPRFSGRQFPNYSSELNVNALELEDSALYLCASSLPGNEQFFGPGTRLTVL.

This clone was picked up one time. The CDR3 bases are TGTGCCTGGAGTGTAGGTCTCTTTGCCTACGAGCAGTACTTC. It is translated as CAWSVGLFAYEQYF. This sequence joins TRBV30 and TRBJ2-7; the D is unclear. Germline CDR1 is GTSNPN and CDR2 is SVGIG (reference sequence). The V end was cut by 0 bases, the J end by 2 bases, with 11 bases between. This CDR3 region has 14 residues.

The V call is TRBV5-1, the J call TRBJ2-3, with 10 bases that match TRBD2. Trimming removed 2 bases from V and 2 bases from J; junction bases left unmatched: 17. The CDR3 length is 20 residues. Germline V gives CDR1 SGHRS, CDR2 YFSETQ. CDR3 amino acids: CASSFPSRGTSGISTDTQYF. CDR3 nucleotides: TGCGCCAGCAGCTTTCCCTCCCGGGGCACTAGCGGGATATCCACAGATACGCAGTATTTT.

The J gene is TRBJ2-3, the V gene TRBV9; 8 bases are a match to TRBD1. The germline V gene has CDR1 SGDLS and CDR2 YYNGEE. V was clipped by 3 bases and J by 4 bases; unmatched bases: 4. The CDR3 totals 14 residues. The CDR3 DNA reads TGTGCCAGCAGCGACAGGGGGGAGGCAGATACGCAGTATTTT. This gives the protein CASSDRGEADTQYF. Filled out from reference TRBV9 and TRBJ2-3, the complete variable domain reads DSGVTQTPKHLITATGQRVTLRCSPRSGDLSVYWYQQSLDQGLQFLIQYYNGEERAKGNILERFSAQQFPDLHSELNLSSLELGDSALYFCASSDRGEADTQYFGPGTRLTVL.

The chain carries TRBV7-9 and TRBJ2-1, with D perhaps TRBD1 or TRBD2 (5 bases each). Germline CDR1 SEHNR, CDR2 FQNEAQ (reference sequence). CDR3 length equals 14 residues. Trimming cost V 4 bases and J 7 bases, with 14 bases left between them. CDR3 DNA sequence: TGTGCCAGCAGCTCCCGGGACCGGTGGAATGAGCAGTTCTTC. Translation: CASSSRDRWNEQFF.

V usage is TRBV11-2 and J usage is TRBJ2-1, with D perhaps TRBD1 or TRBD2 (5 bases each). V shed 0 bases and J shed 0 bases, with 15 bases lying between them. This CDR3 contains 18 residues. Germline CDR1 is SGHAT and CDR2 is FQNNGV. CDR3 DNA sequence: TGTGCCAGCAGCTTAGATACGGGGCCTCTCAGCTCCTACAATGAGCAGTTCTTC. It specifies CASSLDTGPLSSYNEQFF.

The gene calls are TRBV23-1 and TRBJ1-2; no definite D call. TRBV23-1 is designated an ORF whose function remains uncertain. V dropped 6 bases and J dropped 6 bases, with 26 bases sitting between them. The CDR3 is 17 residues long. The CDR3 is CASRTRPLGRAVNGYTF. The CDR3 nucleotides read TGCGCCAGCAGGACCCGACCCCTCGGTAGGGCCGTTAATGGCTACACCTTC.

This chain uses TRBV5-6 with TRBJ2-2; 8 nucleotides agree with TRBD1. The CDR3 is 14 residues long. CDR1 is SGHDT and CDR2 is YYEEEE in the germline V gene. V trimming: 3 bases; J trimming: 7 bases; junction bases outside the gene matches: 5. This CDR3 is CASSWTGSVGELFF. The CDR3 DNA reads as TGTGCCAGCAGCTGGACAGGGTCAGTCGGGGAGCTGTTTTTT.

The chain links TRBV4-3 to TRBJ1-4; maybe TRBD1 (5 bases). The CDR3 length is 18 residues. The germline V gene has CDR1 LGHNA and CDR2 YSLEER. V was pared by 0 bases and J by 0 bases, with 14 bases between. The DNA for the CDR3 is TGCGCCAGCAGCCAAGATGCAGGGTACCTCTCAACTAATGAAAAACTGTTTTTT. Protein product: CASSQDAGYLSTNEKLFF.

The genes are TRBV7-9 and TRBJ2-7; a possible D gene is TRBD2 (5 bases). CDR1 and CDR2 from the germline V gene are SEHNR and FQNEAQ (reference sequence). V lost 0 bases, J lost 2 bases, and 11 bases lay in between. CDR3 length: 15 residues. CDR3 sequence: CASSLAEDLPYEQYF. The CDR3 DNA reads TGTGCCAGCAGCTTAGCGGAGGACTTGCCCTACGAGCAGTACTTC.

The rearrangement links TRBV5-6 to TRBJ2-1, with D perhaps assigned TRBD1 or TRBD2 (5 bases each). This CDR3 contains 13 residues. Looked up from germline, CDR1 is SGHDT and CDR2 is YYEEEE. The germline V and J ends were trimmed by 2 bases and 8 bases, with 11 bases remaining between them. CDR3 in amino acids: CASSFTEGYEQFF. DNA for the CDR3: TGTGCCAGCAGCTTCACCGAGGGGTATGAGCAGTTCTTC.

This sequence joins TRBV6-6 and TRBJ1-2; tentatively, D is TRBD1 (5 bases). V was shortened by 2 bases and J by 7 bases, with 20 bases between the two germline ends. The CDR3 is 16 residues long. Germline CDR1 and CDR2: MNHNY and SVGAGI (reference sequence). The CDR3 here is CASSYAQTDRAAGYTF. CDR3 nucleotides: TGTGCCAGCAGTTACGCCCAAACCGACAGAGCCGCTGGCTACACCTTC.

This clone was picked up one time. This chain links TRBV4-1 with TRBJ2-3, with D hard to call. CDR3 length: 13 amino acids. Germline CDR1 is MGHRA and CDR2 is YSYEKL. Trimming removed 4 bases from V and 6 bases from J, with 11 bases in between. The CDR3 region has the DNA TGCGCCAGCAGCCTGACGGAATCGGATACGCAGTATTTT. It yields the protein CASSLTESDTQYF.